Described below is a single T cell receptor (beta chain) sequence and its context. RNA totalling roughly 0.45 to 1 ug underwent reverse transcription with random hexamers. TCRdb re-analysed the immunoSEQ multiplex PCR reads in MiXCR, keeping a single row per CDR3 protein. Of under 200,000 distinct CDR3 sequences listed, approximately 95% are singletons. From blood CD8+ and CD4+ T cells, TCR beta sequences were generated. This sample is part of a study of CD8 T cells in Susac syndrome. The germline gives CDR1 MNHEY, CDR2 SVGAGI. Trimming took 4 bases from V and 4 from J; bases not matched to a gene: 4. CDR3 length: 14 amino acids.

The receptor was derived from a human donor with multiple sclerosis. The sequencing sample was made of CD8+ T cells from PBMCs. The genes are TRBV6-5 and TRBJ2-5; 9 bases line up with TRBD1. The CDR3 reads CASSSRQGVETQYF. The CDR3 nucleotides are TGTGCCAGCAGTTCCAGACAGGGGGTAGAGACCCAGTACTTC.